The 10 T cell receptor beta chains below were found in one sample sequenced in a study of blood T cell repertoires in COVID-19. Using immunoSEQ multiplex PCR, the repertoire was profiled, and TCRdb retains in-frame clones only, with some absent. The sample holds a few hundred thousand clones, over 65% seen once. The sample comprised peripheral blood. These TCRs come from a man aged 55 to 69 who had recovered from COVID-19.

The genes are TRBV30 and TRBJ2-1, with 14 bases matching TRBD2. The V and J ends lost 3 bases and 9 bases, in that order; junction bases with no gene match: 7. From germline, CDR1 is GTSNPN and CDR2 SVGIG (reference sequence). This CDR3 has 15 residues. CDR3 protein: CAWRGLAGGGGEQFF. Here the CDR3 DNA reads TGTGCCTGGAGAGGACTAGCGGGAGGAGGGGGTGAGCAGTTCTTC.

CDR3 nucleotide sequence: TGTGCCAGCAGCCAAGGAGAATGGCTAGCGAGCTATGAGCAGTTCTTC. This encodes CASSQGEWLASYEQFF. The chain uses TRBV3-1 (or the pseudogene TRBV3-2) and TRBJ2-1; weak D call: TRBD2 (6 bases). The V end was cut by 1 base, the J end by 8 bases, with 18 bases between. Germline V gene lookup returns CDR1 LGHDT and CDR2 YNNKEL (reference sequence). CDR3 length equals 16 residues.

This clone came up once. V and J are TRBV7-2 and TRBJ2-7; 13 positions agree with TRBD2. Trimming removed 1 base from V and 6 bases from J; junction bases left unmatched: 3. CDR3 length: 15 residues. The germline gives CDR1 SGHTA, CDR2 FQGNSA. The CDR3 sequence: CASSLGLAGGTEQYF. Here the CDR3 DNA reads TGTGCCAGCAGCTTAGGACTAGCGGGGGGAACCGAGCAGTACTTC.

The chain uses TRBV15 and TRBJ1-2, with TRBD1 matching over 9 bases. The CDR3 consists of 15 residues. Germline assignment: CDR1 LNHNV and CDR2 YYDKDF (reference sequence). V was pared by 4 bases and J by 8 bases, with 11 bases of the junction left unmatched. The CDR3 loop is CATSTPGQGMLGYTF. The CDR3 DNA reads as TGTGCCACCAGCACCCCGGGACAGGGAATGTTGGGCTACACCTTC.

This chain links TRBV19 with TRBJ2-4; possibly TRBD2 for D (6 bases). V was cut by 6 bases and J by 1 base, with 19 bases left in between. The germline V gene has CDR1 LNHDA and CDR2 SQIVND (reference sequence). The CDR3 is 17 residues long. The CDR3 region has the DNA TGTGCCAGTAGGCAGTCCGTTGGGGGGACCGCCAAAAACATTCAGTACTTC. Translated, it gives CASRQSVGGTAKNIQYF. Full variable domain (outside the CDR3, taken from reference TRBV19 and TRBJ2-4): DGGITQSPKYLFRKEGQNVTLSCEQNLNHDAMYWYRQDPGQGLRLIYYSQIVNDFQKGDIAEGYSVSREKKESFPLTVTSAQKNPTAFYLCASRQSVGGTAKNIQYFGAGTRLSVL.

The V and J genes are TRBV7-9 and TRBJ2-1; 14 bases fit TRBD2. The CDR3 has 15 residues. With V trimmed by 1 base and J by 7 bases, 0 bases remained unmatched. The germline V gene encodes CDR1 SEHNR and CDR2 FQNEAQ (reference sequence). CDR3 sequence (DNA): TGTGCCAGCAGCTTAGGGACTAGCGGGAGGAATGAGCAGTTCTTC. This gives the protein CASSLGTSGRNEQFF.

A remark on this clone: In the same sample, other DNA sequences code for this CDR3. The V call is TRBV2, the J call TRBJ1-6; D is perhaps TRBD1 (6 bases). Trimming took 6 bases from V and 9 from J, leaving 15 bases between them. In germline, CDR1 is SNHLY, CDR2 FYNNEI. The CDR3 runs 14 residues. The CDR3 loop is CASSETGLGSPLHF. Here the CDR3 DNA reads TGTGCCAGCAGCGAAACAGGGTTGGGTTCACCCCTCCACTTT.

This chain uses TRBV7-2 with TRBJ2-7, with a weak D call TRBD1 (5 bases). V shed 4 bases and J shed 7 bases, with 14 bases lying between them. The CDR3 extends over 13 amino acids. Germline values: CDR1 SGHTA, CDR2 FQGNSA. The CDR3 reads CASSSRTNLEQYF. The CDR3, as DNA: TGTGCCAGCAGCTCAAGGACAAATTTGGAGCAGTACTTC. Filled out from reference TRBV7-2 and TRBJ2-7, the complete variable domain reads GAGVSQSPSNKVTEKGKDVELRCDPISGHTALYWYRQSLGQGLEFLIYFQGNSAPDKSGLPSDRFSAERTGGSVSTLTIQRTQQEDSAVYLCASSSRTNLEQYFGPGTRLTVT.

The chain uses TRBV25-1 and TRBJ2-1, with 14 bases matching TRBD2. Germline CDR1 and CDR2: MGHDK and SYGVNS. Trimming cost V 3 bases and J 10 bases; bases outside gene matches: 14. The length of the CDR3 is 18 residues. The CDR3 bases are TGTGCCAGCAGTGACACGACAAAGGGACTAGCGGGAGTAGGGGAGCAGTTCTTC. This sequence encodes CASSDTTKGLAGVGEQFF. Full variable domain (missing parts from reference TRBV25-1 and TRBJ2-1): EADIYQTPRYLVIGTGKKITLECSQTMGHDKMYWYQQDPGMELHLIHYSYGVNSTEKGDLSSESTVSRIRTEHFPLTLESARPSHTSQYLCASSDTTKGLAGVGEQFFGPGTRLTVL.

The chain couples TRBV28 to TRBJ2-3, with 7 bases lining up with TRBD2. V gave up 6 bases and J gave up 5 bases; unmatched junction bases: 8. Germline lookup yields CDR1 MDHEN and CDR2 SYDVKM. This CDR3 region has 14 residues. The CDR3 protein is CASRQPGGRDTQYF. CDR3 nucleotides: TGTGCCAGCAGGCAGCCGGGGGGAAGAGATACGCAGTATTTT. Looking up the rest from reference TRBV28 and TRBJ2-3 gives the full variable domain: DVKVTQSSRYLVKRTGEKVFLECVQDMDHENMFWYRQDPGLGLRLIYFSYDVKMKEKGDIPEGYSVSREKKERFSLILESASTNQTSMYLCASRQPGGRDTQYFGPGTRLTVL.